This T cell receptor beta chain comes out of a study of OX40 agonist ivuxolimab in advanced cancers. Study at large: Patients in the trial were receiving intravenous ivuxolimab every 2 weeks, at doses of 0.01 to 10 mg/kg. Aged roughly 20 to 85 with a mean of about 60 years, they were about 78% male.

CDR1 is MDHEN, CDR2 SYDVKM, per germline. There are 16 residues in the CDR3. Trimming pared 5 bases from V and 3 bases from J, leaving 19 bases between. Measured with immunoSEQ multiplex PCR; TCRdb has only the in-frame clones, and not every one. In the table there are 130,000 or so clones, 90% of which are singletons. The chain combines TRBV28 with TRBJ1-1; tentatively, D is TRBD1 (6 bases). The sample here was CD4+ or CD8+ T cells sorted from blood, taken in a trial of the OX40 agonist ivuxolimab. The TCR comes from an adult with an advanced solid tumor such as melanoma, head and neck, liver or kidney cancer. The CDR3 sequence: CASSPLQGRGYTEAFF. In nucleotides, the CDR3 is TGTGCCAGCAGTCCTCTGCAGGGTAGGGGGTACACTGAAGCTTTCTTT.